This T cell receptor beta chain originates from a study of T cells in Graves' hyperthyroidism and ophthalmopathy. About the study: Peripheral blood sampling occurred at initial diagnosis, before any treatment.

Germline lookup yields CDR1 DFQATT and CDR2 SNEGSKA (reference sequence). The V gene lost 1 base and the J gene lost 4 bases, with 7 bases spanning the gap. The CDR3 covers 12 residues. When ophthalmopathy did not progress within 18 months, Graves' hyperthyroidism was considered stable. Each patient was aged 18 to 65 and had newly diagnosed hyperthyroidism of under 2 months' duration. Diagnostic decisions used clinical symptoms, serum thyroxine and TRAb, thyroid ultrasound and orbital computed tomography. The investigators amplified TCR beta CDR3 regions from RNA transcripts. Using the HTBI primer set, a first-round RT-PCR was run on the TCR CDR3. Via MiXCR, TCRdb re-called the multiplex PCR reads, giving one row per CDR3 protein. This sample yields hundreds of thousands of distinct CDR3 sequences, of which about 15% are seen a single time; roughly 10% belongs to the top ten. This clonotype came up many times.

The TCR originated in a woman under 30 with Graves' hyperthyroidism. The chain combines TRBV20-1 with TRBJ2-5; no definite D call. Material for sequencing was blood. CDR3 nucleotide sequence: TGCAGTGCTAGAGCCTCCCCAGAGACCCAGTACTTC. Translated: CSARASPETQYF.